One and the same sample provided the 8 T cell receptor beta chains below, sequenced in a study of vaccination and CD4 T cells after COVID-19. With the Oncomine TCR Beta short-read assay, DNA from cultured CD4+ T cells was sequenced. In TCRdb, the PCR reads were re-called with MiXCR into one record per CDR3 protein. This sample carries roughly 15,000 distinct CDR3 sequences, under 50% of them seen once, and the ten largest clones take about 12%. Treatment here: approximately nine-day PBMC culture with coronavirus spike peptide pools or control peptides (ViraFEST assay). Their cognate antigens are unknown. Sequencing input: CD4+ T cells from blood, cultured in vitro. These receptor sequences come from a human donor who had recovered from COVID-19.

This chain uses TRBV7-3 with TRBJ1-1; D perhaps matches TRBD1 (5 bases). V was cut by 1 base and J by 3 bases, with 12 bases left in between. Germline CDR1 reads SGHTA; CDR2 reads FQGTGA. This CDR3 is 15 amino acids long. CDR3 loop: CASSLILLGDTEAFF. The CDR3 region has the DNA TGTGCCAGCAGCTTAATACTCCTGGGGGACACTGAAGCTTTCTTT.

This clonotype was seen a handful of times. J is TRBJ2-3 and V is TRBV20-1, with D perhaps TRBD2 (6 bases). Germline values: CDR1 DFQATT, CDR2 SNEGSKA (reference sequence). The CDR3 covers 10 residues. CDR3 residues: CTPGGDTQYF. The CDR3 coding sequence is TGCACTCCCGGGGGAGATACGCAGTATTTT.

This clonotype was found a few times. The chain's CDR3 is CSGGGGGLYGYTF. CDR3 in DNA: TGCAGTGGCGGAGGGGGCGGCCTCTATGGCTACACCTTC. The chain carries TRBV20-1 and TRBJ1-2, with 7 bases fitting TRBD1. The CDR3 has 13 residues. The germline V gene encodes CDR1 DFQATT and CDR2 SNEGSKA (reference sequence). The V segment lost 7 bases and the J segment 4 bases; nucleotides outside the gene matches: 9.

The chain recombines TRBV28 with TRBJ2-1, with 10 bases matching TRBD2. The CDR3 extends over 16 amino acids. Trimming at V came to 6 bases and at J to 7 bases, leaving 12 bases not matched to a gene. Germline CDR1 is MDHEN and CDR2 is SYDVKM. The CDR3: CASSNRLAGGGNEQFF. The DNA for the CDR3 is TGTGCCAGCAGCAACCGCTTAGCGGGGGGTGGTAATGAGCAGTTCTTC.

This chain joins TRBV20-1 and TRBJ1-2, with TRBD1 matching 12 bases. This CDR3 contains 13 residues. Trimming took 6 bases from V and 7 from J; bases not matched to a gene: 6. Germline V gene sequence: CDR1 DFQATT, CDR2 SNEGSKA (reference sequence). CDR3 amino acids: CSATGQGATGYTF. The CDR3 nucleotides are TGCAGTGCCACGGGACAGGGGGCAACTGGCTACACCTTC.

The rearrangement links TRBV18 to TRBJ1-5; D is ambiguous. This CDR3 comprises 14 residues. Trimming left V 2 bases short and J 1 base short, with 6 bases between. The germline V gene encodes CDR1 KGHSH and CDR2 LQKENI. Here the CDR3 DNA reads TGTGCCAGCTCACCATCAGAGAGCAATCAGCCCCAGCATTTT. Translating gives CASSPSESNQPQHF.

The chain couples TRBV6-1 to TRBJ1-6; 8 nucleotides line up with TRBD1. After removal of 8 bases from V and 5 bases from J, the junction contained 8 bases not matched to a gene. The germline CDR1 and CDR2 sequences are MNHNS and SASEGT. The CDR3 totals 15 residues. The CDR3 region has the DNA TGTGCCAGCTTCTCCGTGACAGGGGATAATTCACCCCTCCACTTT. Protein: CASFSVTGDNSPLHF.

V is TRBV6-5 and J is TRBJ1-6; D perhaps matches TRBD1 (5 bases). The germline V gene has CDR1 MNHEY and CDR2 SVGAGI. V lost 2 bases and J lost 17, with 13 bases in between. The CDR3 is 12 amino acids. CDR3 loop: CASSYGATTFHF. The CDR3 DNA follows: TGTGCCAGCAGTTACGGGGCGACTACCTTCCACTTT.